The sequence of this T cell receptor (beta chain) was determined in a study of T cells in Graves' hyperthyroidism and ophthalmopathy. Across the whole study: Peripheral blood was acquired at first diagnosis, ahead of any therapy whatsoever. Study findings and constraints: Most thyroid-expanded clonotypes above 0.001 were also found in blood.

Sampled blood dates from first hyperthyroidism diagnosis, and it precedes any ophthalmopathy symptoms. The V gene end was trimmed by 5 bases and the J gene end by 4 bases; junction bases not matched to a gene: 11. The CDR3 contains 18 residues. In germline, CDR1 is MNHNS, CDR2 SASEGT. Note on this clonotype: Its cognate antigen is unknown.

RNA transcripts served as the template for amplifying TCR beta CDR3 regions. With the HTBI primer set, the TCR CDR3 went through a first round of RT-PCR. Via MiXCR, TCRdb re-called the multiplex PCR reads, giving one row per CDR3 protein. This table has more than 550,000 distinct CDR3 sequences, under 20% appearing once. V usage is TRBV6-1 and J usage is TRBJ2-2; 12 bases map to TRBD2. The sequencing input was blood. This receptor was taken from a woman aged 45-65 years with Graves' hyperthyroidism that later progressed to Graves' ophthalmopathy. The CDR3: CASSSPTSGGSRTGELFF. For the CDR3, the DNA is TGTGCCAGCAGTTCGCCTACTAGCGGGGGGTCCCGCACCGGGGAGCTGTTTTTT.